Below, 32 T cell receptor beta chains from the same sample are listed, as sequenced in a study of cytomegalovirus exposure and HLA in healthy donors. The PCR used 60 Vbeta and 13 Jbeta primers. Only in-frame clones appear in the TCRdb table, and some are missing; sequencing was by immunoSEQ multiplex PCR. The sample shows around 120,000 clones, around 74% of them seen only once. Sequencing input: PBMCs. The receptor source for this set is a woman aged 18-30 years in good health and CMV-seronegative.

This clone occurred a few times. The J gene is TRBJ1-2, the V gene TRBV28; D is unresolved. Germline CDR1 MDHEN, CDR2 SYDVKM. V was clipped by 2 bases and J by 7 bases, with 14 bases between them. CDR3 length: 14 amino acids. This CDR3 reads CASSLQDQRVGYTF. CDR3 bases: TGTGCCAGCAGTTTACAGGACCAGAGGGTTGGCTACACCTTC.

V and J are TRBV5-6 and TRBJ1-2; TRBD1 matches 7 bases. Germline V CDR1 and CDR2: SGHDT, YYEEEE. The V gene end was trimmed by 2 bases and the J gene end by 4 bases; junction bases not matched to a gene: 8. The CDR3 spans 15 residues. CDR3 amino acids: CASSFQRGQIYGYTF. The CDR3 bases are TGTGCCAGCAGCTTCCAACGGGGACAGATCTATGGCTACACCTTC.

This clone was detected only a few times. The chain joins TRBV7-8 to TRBJ2-3, with 10 bases that match TRBD1. CDR3 length equals 17 residues. V lost 4 bases and J lost 4; bases outside the gene matches: 11. CDR1 and CDR2 (germline): SGHVS, FQNEAQ. The CDR3 reads CASSSVRDRGSSDTQYF. DNA of the CDR3: TGTGCCAGCAGCTCGGTCCGGGACAGGGGTAGTTCAGATACGCAGTATTTT.

As for this clone: Other DNA sequences from this sample encode an identical CDR3 as well. V gene TRBV29-1 combines with J gene TRBJ1-1, with D unclear. Germline CDR1 SQVTM, CDR2 ANQGSEA. The CDR3 has 12 residues. The V end was cut by 6 bases, the J end by 1 base, with 9 bases between. The DNA of the CDR3 is TGCAGCGTCTCTGCAGGGAACACTGAAGCTTTCTTT. This encodes CSVSAGNTEAFF.

V is TRBV2 and J is TRBJ1-2; no definite D call. Germline assignment: CDR1 SNHLY and CDR2 FYNNEI. CDR3 size: 12 residues. V was clipped by 3 bases and J by 4 bases, with 6 bases between them. The CDR3 spells CASSENSYGYTF. CDR3 DNA sequence: TGTGCCAGCAGTGAGAACAGCTATGGCTACACCTTC.

This clone was found a few times. The V and J genes are TRBV15 and TRBJ1-2, with no clear D. The germline V gene has CDR1 LNHNV and CDR2 YYDKDF (reference sequence). This CDR3 is built from 12 residues. Trimming took off 0 bases at V and 9 bases at J, with 8 bases between the two ends. This CDR3 is CATSREAASYTF. CDR3 nucleotides: TGTGCCACCAGCAGAGAAGCGGCGAGCTACACCTTC. The full variable domain, rest sourced from reference TRBV15 and TRBJ1-2, is DAMVIQNPRYQVTQFGKPVTLSCSQTLNHNVMYWYQQKSSQAPKLLFHYYDKDFNNEADTPDNFQSRRPNTSFCFLDIRSPGLGDTAMYLCATSREAASYTFGSGTRLTVV.

This clone turned up a few times. The gene calls are TRBV2 and TRBJ1-3, with D possibly matching TRBD1 (5 bases). V shed 1 base and J shed 1 base, with 14 bases lying between them. Germline V CDR1 and CDR2: SNHLY, FYNNEI. The CDR3 has 17 residues. CDR3 residues: CASSEGTIAGSGNTIYF. The CDR3 DNA reads as TGTGCCAGCAGTGAAGGGACAATCGCGGGATCTGGAAACACCATATATTTT.

This chain links TRBV9 with TRBJ2-7, with D perhaps TRBD2 (6 bases). This CDR3 is 14 amino acids long. Trimming shortened V by 0 bases and J by 3 bases, and 10 bases separated the two germline ends. The germline gives CDR1 SGDLS, CDR2 YYNGEE. The CDR3 region is CASSVAAGHYEQYF. CDR3 in DNA: TGTGCCAGCAGCGTAGCGGCGGGGCACTACGAGCAGTACTTC.

The CDR3 spells CASSVAGTGGVDGELFF. The CDR3 DNA is TGTGCCAGCAGTGTCGCGGGGACAGGGGGCGTGGACGGGGAGCTGTTTTTT. This sequence joins TRBV2 and TRBJ2-2; 12 bases are a match to TRBD1. Germline V gives CDR1 SNHLY, CDR2 FYNNEI. Germline trimming cut 4 bases from V and 7 bases from J; bases unmatched to any gene: 10. This CDR3 contains 17 residues.

The chain joins TRBV13 to TRBJ2-7, with a tentative D call TRBD2 (7 bases). CDR3 size: 15 residues. Trimming removed 5 bases at V and 4 bases at J, with 18 bases between. CDR1 and CDR2 (germline): PRHDT, FYEKMQ (reference sequence). The CDR3 protein is CASSPARGGVYEQYF. The CDR3, as DNA: TGTGCCAGCAGCCCCGCGAGGGGGGGCGTTTACGAGCAGTACTTC.

The V call is TRBV28, the J call TRBJ2-5; 9 bases line up with TRBD2. Germline V lookup: CDR1 MDHEN, CDR2 SYDVKM. The CDR3 length is 15 residues. The trim removed 4 bases at V and 5 bases at J, leaving 8 bases unmatched. The CDR3, as DNA: TGTGCCAGCAGTTATTTAGCGGGGGTGGGTGAGACCCAGTACTTC. Its translation is CASSYLAGVGETQYF. The full variable domain, rest sourced from reference TRBV28 and TRBJ2-5, is DVKVTQSSRYLVKRTGEKVFLECVQDMDHENMFWYRQDPGLGLRLIYFSYDVKMKEKGDIPEGYSVSREKKERFSLILESASTNQTSMYLCASSYLAGVGETQYFGPGTRLLVL.

This clone showed up just once. The genes are TRBV28 and TRBJ1-1; the match to TRBD1 covers 12 bases. The junction had 7 bases not matched to a gene; V was cut back by 6 bases and J by 5 bases. Germline V lookup: CDR1 MDHEN, CDR2 SYDVKM. The CDR3 has 15 amino acids. The CDR3 loop is CASRPGQGANTEAFF. Written as DNA, the CDR3 is TGTGCCAGCAGACCGGGACAGGGGGCTAATACTGAAGCTTTCTTT.

The V call is TRBV6-1, the J call TRBJ1-3; D remains ambiguous. V shed 2 bases and J shed 0 bases, with 5 bases lying between them. CDR3 length equals 14 residues. Per germline, CDR1 MNHNS and CDR2 SASEGT. Here the CDR3 DNA reads TGTGCCAGCAGTGAAACAGTCTCTGGAAACACCATATATTTT. As protein: CASSETVSGNTIYF.

The rearrangement uses TRBV6-5 and TRBJ1-1; unclear D gene. This CDR3 comprises 13 residues. V lost 6 bases and J 0 bases, leaving 8 bases between the germline ends. Germline loops: CDR1 MNHEY, CDR2 SVGAGI. CDR3 DNA sequence: TGTGCCAGCAGAAAGACAATGAACACTGAAGCTTTCTTT. It yields the protein CASRKTMNTEAFF.

The chain uses TRBV4-1 and TRBJ1-1; 7 nucleotides agree with TRBD1. Germline loops: CDR1 MGHRA, CDR2 YSYEKL. The CDR3 sequence is 13 residues long. V was clipped by 4 bases and J by 6 bases; unmatched bases: 5. For the CDR3, the DNA is TGCGCCAGCAGCCCGGCCGGGACAGCTGAAGCTTTCTTT. Protein sequence: CASSPAGTAEAFF.

The V gene is TRBV6-6, the J gene TRBJ2-3, with TRBD2 as a possible D gene (5 bases). CDR3 size: 14 residues. Trimming cost V 2 bases and J 6 bases, with 12 bases left between them. CDR1 is MNHNY, CDR2 SVGAGI, per germline (reference sequence). The CDR3 nucleotides are TGTGCCAGCAGTTACAACCTAGCAAGCGATACGCAGTATTTT. It yields the protein CASSYNLASDTQYF.

The rearrangement uses TRBV30 and TRBJ1-1; TRBD1 aligns across 7 bases. This CDR3 contains 15 residues. Losses at the gene ends were 2 bases for V and 1 base for J; bases not matched to a gene: 7. Germline CDR1 is GTSNPN and CDR2 is SVGIG (reference sequence). CDR3 amino acids: CAWSPPGQWNTEAFF. DNA of the CDR3: TGTGCCTGGAGTCCCCCGGGACAGTGGAACACTGAAGCTTTCTTT.

The rearrangement links TRBV2 to TRBJ1-1; no clear D gene. V gave up 2 bases and J gave up 5 bases, with 15 bases separating them. The germline gives CDR1 SNHLY, CDR2 FYNNEI. This CDR3 has 15 amino acids. CDR3 in amino acids: CASSERLGAGTEAFF. The CDR3 DNA reads TGTGCCAGCAGTGAAAGATTAGGTGCAGGTACTGAAGCTTTCTTT.

The gene calls are TRBV10-3 and TRBJ2-2; unclear D gene. V lost 4 bases to trimming and J lost 5 bases, with 17 bases between them. Germline V lookup: CDR1 ENHRY, CDR2 SYGVKD. The length of the CDR3 is 16 residues. The CDR3 nucleotides are TGTGCCATCAGTGGTTCCTCTCAAATGAGGACCGGGGAGCTGTTTTTT. This gives the protein CAISGSSQMRTGELFF.

The CDR3 DNA reads as TGTGCCAGCGTGGGGGCAGAAAGAGGCAATCAGCCCCAGCATTTT. This gives the protein CASVGAERGNQPQHF. The chain links TRBV6-1 to TRBJ1-5, with a possible D match to TRBD1 (6 bases). The germline V gene has CDR1 MNHNS and CDR2 SASEGT. The V end lost 8 bases, the J end lost 2 bases, and 16 bases lay between the germline ends. The CDR3 totals 15 residues.

The V call is TRBV5-6, the J call TRBJ1-2; D unresolved. Germline lookup yields CDR1 SGHDT and CDR2 YYEEEE. The ends were cut back, 3 bases at V and 7 bases at J, with 13 bases in the middle. This CDR3 region has 13 residues. This CDR3 is CASSSEERGGYTF. The CDR3 region has the DNA TGTGCCAGCAGCTCGGAGGAGCGGGGTGGCTACACCTTC.

In the case of this clone: At the DNA level, this CDR3 is encoded by other sequences in the same sample as well. The gene calls are TRBV4-1 and TRBJ2-7; D is undetermined. CDR3 length: 14 amino acids. V was trimmed by 1 base and J by 1 base, leaving 8 bases between them. The germline CDR1 and CDR2 sequences are MGHRA and YSYEKL. This CDR3 is CASSQGPGSYEQYF. The CDR3 DNA follows: TGCGCCAGCAGCCAAGGGCCGGGTTCCTACGAGCAGTACTTC.

This clone was observed a few times. This rearrangement joins TRBV4-1 to TRBJ1-3; tentative D call: TRBD1 (6 bases). This CDR3 has 16 amino acids. Germline lookup yields CDR1 MGHRA and CDR2 YSYEKL. V lost 4 bases to trimming and J lost 7 bases, with 20 bases between them. Written as DNA, the CDR3 is TGCGCCAGCAGCCGCCAGCGGGACACAGATATGAACACCATATATTTT. Translating it yields CASSRQRDTDMNTIYF.

This chain connects TRBV15 to TRBJ2-5; 9 nucleotides agree with TRBD1. The J call may be in error: the DNA end matches TRBJ2-7 better. This CDR3 has 14 amino acids. The germline V gene has CDR1 LNHNV and CDR2 YYDKDF (reference sequence). The CDR3 nucleotides read TGTGCCACCAGCAAACGACAGGGGGTGGACGAGCAGTACTTC. Translated: CATSKRQGVDEQYF.

The chain has TRBV2 and TRBJ2-6; 9 positions match TRBD2. Per germline, CDR1 SNHLY and CDR2 FYNNEI. The CDR3 extends over 17 amino acids. After removal of 5 bases from V and 2 bases from J, the junction contained 7 bases not matched to a gene. CDR3 nucleotide sequence: TGTGCCAGCAGTCCGATCCGCGGGGGGGCTGGGGCCAACGTCCTGACTTTC. Protein: CASSPIRGGAGANVLTF. Supplemented by reference TRBV2 and TRBJ2-6, the full variable domain reads EPEVTQTPSHQVTQMGQEVILRCVPISNHLYFYWYRQILGQKVEFLVSFYNNEISEKSEIFDDQFSVERPDGSNFTLKIRSTKLEDSAMYFCASSPIRGGAGANVLTFGAGSRLTVL.

The genes are TRBV6-1 and TRBJ2-2; 11 bases fit TRBD2. CDR3 length equals 16 residues. Germline values: CDR1 MNHNS, CDR2 SASEGT. Trimming cost V 4 bases and J 3 bases; bases outside gene matches: 4. The CDR3, as DNA: TGTGCCAGCAGTGCCCTAGCGGGGGGAGACACCGGGGAGCTGTTTTTT. It codes for CASSALAGGDTGELFF.

Only a few counts were recorded for this clone. The chain employs TRBV7-3 and TRBJ2-6; a possible D gene is TRBD1 (7 bases). V dropped 5 bases and J dropped 8 bases, with 19 bases sitting between them. Germline V gene lookup returns CDR1 SGHTA and CDR2 FQGTGA. CDR3 length equals 16 residues. As DNA, the CDR3 is TGTGCCAGCAGCACCGTTGGAGGGGGCCGGACCAACGTCCTGACTTTC. Translation: CASSTVGGGRTNVLTF.

The genes are TRBV19 and TRBJ1-2; D is undetermined. Per germline, CDR1 LNHDA and CDR2 SQIVND (reference sequence). The CDR3 has 14 amino acids. V dropped 10 bases and J dropped 0 bases, with 15 bases sitting between them. CDR3: CATLDGEANYGYTF. DNA of the CDR3: TGTGCCACTTTGGACGGGGAAGCTAACTATGGCTACACCTTC. Combining the CDR3 with reference TRBV19 and TRBJ1-2 gives the whole variable domain DGGITQSPKYLFRKEGQNVTLSCEQNLNHDAMYWYRQDPGQGLRLIYYSQIVNDFQKGDIAEGYSVSREKKESFPLTVTSAQKNPTAFYLCATLDGEANYGYTFGSGTRLTVV.

The chain carries TRBV10-2 and TRBJ2-3, with 7 bases fitting TRBD2. CDR1 WSHSY and CDR2 SAAADI come from the germline V gene. The CDR3 covers 18 residues. V dropped 4 bases and J dropped 1; count of bases not matched to a gene: 14. The CDR3 loop reads CASSVAAGLSGGTDTQYF. DNA of the CDR3: TGCGCCAGCAGTGTAGCCGCTGGATTAAGCGGGGGCACAGATACGCAGTATTTT.

This chain joins TRBV11-2 and TRBJ2-5; D uncertain. Germline V gene sequence: CDR1 SGHAT, CDR2 FQNNGV. Trimming took off 1 base at V and 5 bases at J, with 8 bases between the two ends. The CDR3 spans 13 residues. The CDR3, as DNA: TGTGCCAGCAGCTTAGGCCTATTGGAGACCCAGTACTTC. Protein: CASSLGLLETQYF.

J is TRBJ1-5 and V is TRBV28; the D is unclear. Germline-derived CDR1 and CDR2 are MDHEN and SYDVKM. The CDR3 length is 15 residues. Trimming removed 2 bases from V and 0 bases from J, with 8 bases in between. CDR3: CASSLKLNSNQPQHF. Here the CDR3 DNA reads TGTGCCAGCAGTTTAAAACTGAATAGCAATCAGCCCCAGCATTTT.

This clone was counted between two and nine times. The chain combines TRBV11-2 with TRBJ2-7, with 8 bases aligning to TRBD2. In germline, CDR1 is SGHAT, CDR2 FQNNGV. This CDR3 has 15 residues. Losses at the gene ends were 0 bases for V and 3 bases for J; bases not matched to a gene: 4. The CDR3 coding sequence is TGTGCCAGCAGCTTAGATGGTAGCGGGGTCTACGAGCAGTACTTC. As protein: CASSLDGSGVYEQYF.